Here is one T cell receptor (beta chain) with its context. The ends were cut back, 3 bases at V and 0 bases at J, with 8 bases in the middle. The CDR3 totals 14 residues. Germline V gives CDR1 SGDLS, CDR2 YYNGEE. This sample is part of a study of shared clonotypes between healthy human individuals. In replicate PCRs of sorted subsets, roughly 190 ng DNA, 29,000 or so T cell genomes, was used. In the study's own analysis: Because ImmunoSEQ provided only junction sequences with no quality scores, the filtering differed. Clones were sequenced by immunoSEQ multiplex PCR, and TCRdb holds only the in-frame ones, with some missing. The V and J calls and clone size were taken over from that table, and D and trimming were inferred from the DNA. This repertoire shows some 2.1 million clones, approximately 92% found once; its top ten account for about 1.6%. Naive CD8 populations comprised CD45RO-negative cells positively selected for CCR7, excluding terminally differentiated effector memory CD45RA+ cells.

The receptor was isolated from a man aged 18 to 30 in good health. Some clones in this sample may be carry-over from other donors' samples. The chain carries TRBV9 and TRBJ2-3; D is possibly TRBD1 (5 bases). Sequencing used naive CD8+ T cells from PBMCs. The chain's CDR3 is CASSAYRSTDTQYF. The CDR3 DNA reads TGTGCCAGCAGCGCGTACAGGAGCACAGATACGCAGTATTTT.